This TCR beta chain was captured in a study of identical twins. Notes on the study in general: Cord blood beta clonotypes that were abundant carried fewer insertions, and memory repertoires showed no such trend.

The CDR3 has 14 residues. Germline V CDR1 and CDR2: LGHNT, FRNRAP. The J segment lost 1 base and the V segment lost 5 bases, leaving 2 bases of the junction unmatched. Addition of a universal primer site occurred through template switching, and cDNA carried unique molecular identifiers. Using its own MiXCR run on the 5' RACE reads, TCRdb lists one record per CDR3 protein. Among fewer than 500,000 distinct CDR3 sequences listed, roughly a quarter were seen once. About this clonotype itself: What it binds is not known.

These sequences were also reported in another study, on T cells expressing NK-cell markers.

This TCR was recovered from a woman aged 18-29 years in good health. The source material was CD4+ T cells sorted from blood. The rearrangement uses TRBV12-5 and TRBJ1-5, with 7 bases that match TRBD1. The CDR3 nucleotides are TGTGCTAGTGGTGCCAGGGGGAGCAATCAGCCCCAGCATTTT. Translated, it gives CASGARGSNQPQHF.